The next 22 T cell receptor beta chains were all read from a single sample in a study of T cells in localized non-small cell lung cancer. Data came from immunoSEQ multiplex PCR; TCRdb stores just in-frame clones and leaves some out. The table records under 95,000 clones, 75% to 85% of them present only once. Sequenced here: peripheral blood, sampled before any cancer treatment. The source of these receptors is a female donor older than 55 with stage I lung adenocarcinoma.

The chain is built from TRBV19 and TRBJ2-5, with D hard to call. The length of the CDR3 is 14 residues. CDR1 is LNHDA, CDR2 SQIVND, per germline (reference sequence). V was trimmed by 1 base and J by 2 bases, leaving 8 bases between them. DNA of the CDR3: TGTGCCAGTAGTATAGGCAGAATACAAGAGACCCAGTACTTC. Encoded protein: CASSIGRIQETQYF.

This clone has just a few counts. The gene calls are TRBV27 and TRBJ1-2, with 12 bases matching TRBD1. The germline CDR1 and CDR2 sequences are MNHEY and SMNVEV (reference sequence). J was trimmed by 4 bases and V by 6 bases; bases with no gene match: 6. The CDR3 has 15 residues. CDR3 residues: CASSPRDRGPYGYTF. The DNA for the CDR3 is TGTGCCAGCAGCCCGCGGGACAGGGGGCCCTATGGCTACACCTTC.

The CDR3 reads CASSEGVGSQPQHF. CDR3 DNA: TGTGCCAGCAGTGAAGGTGTAGGGTCTCAGCCCCAGCATTTT. This chain connects TRBV2 to TRBJ1-5; D call uncertain. This CDR3 contains 14 residues. V was shortened by 1 base and J by 6 bases, with 10 bases between the two germline ends. From germline, CDR1 is SNHLY and CDR2 FYNNEI.

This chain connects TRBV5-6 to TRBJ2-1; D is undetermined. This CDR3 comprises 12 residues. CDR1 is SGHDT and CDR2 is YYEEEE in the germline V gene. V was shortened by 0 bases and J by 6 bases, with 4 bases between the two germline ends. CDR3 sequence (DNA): TGTGCCAGCAGCTTGGACCCCAATGAGCAGTTCTTC. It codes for CASSLDPNEQFF.

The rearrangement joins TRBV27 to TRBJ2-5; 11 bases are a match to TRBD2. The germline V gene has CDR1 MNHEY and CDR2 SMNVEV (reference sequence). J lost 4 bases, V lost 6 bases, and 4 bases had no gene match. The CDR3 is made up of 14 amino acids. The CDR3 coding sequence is TGTGCCAGCAGAAAACTAGCGGGAGTAGAGACCCAGTACTTC. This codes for CASRKLAGVETQYF.

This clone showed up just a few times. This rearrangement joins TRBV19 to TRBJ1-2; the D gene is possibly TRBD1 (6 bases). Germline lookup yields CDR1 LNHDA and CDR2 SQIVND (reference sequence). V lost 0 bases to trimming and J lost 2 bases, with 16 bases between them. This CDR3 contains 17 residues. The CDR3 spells CASSIELDSSLNYGYTF. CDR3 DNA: TGTGCCAGTAGTATAGAGCTGGACAGTTCTTTAAACTATGGCTACACCTTC.

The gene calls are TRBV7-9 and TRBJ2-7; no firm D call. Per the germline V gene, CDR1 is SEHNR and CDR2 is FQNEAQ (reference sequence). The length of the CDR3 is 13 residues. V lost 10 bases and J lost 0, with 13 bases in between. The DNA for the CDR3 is TGTGCCACCCCAGGTCCCTACTCCTACGAGCAGTACTTC. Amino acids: CATPGPYSYEQYF. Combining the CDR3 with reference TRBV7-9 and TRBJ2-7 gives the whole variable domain DTGVSQNPRHKITKRGQNVTFRCDPISEHNRLYWYRQTLGQGPEFLTYFQNEAQLEKSRLLSDRFSAERPKGSFSTLEIQRTEQGDSAMYLCATPGPYSYEQYFGPGTRLTVT.

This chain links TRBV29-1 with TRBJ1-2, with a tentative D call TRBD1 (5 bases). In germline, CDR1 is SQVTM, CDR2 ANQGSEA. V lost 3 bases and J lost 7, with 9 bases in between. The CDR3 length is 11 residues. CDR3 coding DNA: TGCAGCGTTGACAGGGTATCTGGCTACACCTTC. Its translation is CSVDRVSGYTF.

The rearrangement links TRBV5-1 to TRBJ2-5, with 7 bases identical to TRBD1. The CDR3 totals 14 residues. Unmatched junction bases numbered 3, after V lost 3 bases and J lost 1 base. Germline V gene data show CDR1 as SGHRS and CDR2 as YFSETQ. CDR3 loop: CASSWGTAQETQYF. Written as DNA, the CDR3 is TGCGCCAGCAGCTGGGGGACAGCCCAAGAGACCCAGTACTTC.

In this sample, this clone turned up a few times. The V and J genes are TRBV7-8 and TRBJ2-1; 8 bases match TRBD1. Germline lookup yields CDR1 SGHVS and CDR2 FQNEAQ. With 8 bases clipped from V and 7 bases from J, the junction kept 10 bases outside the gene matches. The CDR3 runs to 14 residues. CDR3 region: CASSSPGQGNEQFF. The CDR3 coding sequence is TGTGCCAGCTCATCCCCCGGACAGGGAAATGAGCAGTTCTTC.

The CDR3 here is CAISIQGNEQFF. CDR3 nucleotide sequence: TGTGCCATCAGTATACAGGGGAATGAGCAGTTCTTC. The V call is TRBV10-3, the J call TRBJ2-1; TRBD1 aligns across 7 bases. The CDR3 spans 12 residues. Losses at the gene ends were 5 bases for V and 7 bases for J; bases not matched to a gene: 2. Germline CDR1 is ENHRY and CDR2 is SYGVKD.

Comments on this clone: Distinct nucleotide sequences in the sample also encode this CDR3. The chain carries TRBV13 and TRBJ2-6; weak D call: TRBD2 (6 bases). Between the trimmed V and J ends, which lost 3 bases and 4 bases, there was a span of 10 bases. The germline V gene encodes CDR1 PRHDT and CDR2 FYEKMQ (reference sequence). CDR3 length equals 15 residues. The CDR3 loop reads CASSLRDPGANVLTF. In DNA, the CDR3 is TGTGCCAGCAGCTTGCGGGACCCCGGGGCCAACGTCCTGACTTTC.

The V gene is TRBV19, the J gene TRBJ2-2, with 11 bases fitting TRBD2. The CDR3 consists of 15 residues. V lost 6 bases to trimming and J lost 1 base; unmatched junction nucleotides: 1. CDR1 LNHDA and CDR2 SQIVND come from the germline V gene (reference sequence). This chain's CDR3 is CASRGLAGNTGELFF. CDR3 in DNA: TGTGCCAGTAGAGGACTAGCGGGGAACACCGGGGAGCTGTTTTTT.

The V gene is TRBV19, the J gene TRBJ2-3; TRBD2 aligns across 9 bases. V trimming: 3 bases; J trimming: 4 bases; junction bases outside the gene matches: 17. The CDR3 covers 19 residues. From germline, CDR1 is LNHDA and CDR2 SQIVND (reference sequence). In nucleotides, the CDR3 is TGTGCCAGTAGTATCTTTGGCTTTCAGGTAGCGGGAGTCGCAGATACGCAGTATTTT. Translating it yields CASSIFGFQVAGVADTQYF.

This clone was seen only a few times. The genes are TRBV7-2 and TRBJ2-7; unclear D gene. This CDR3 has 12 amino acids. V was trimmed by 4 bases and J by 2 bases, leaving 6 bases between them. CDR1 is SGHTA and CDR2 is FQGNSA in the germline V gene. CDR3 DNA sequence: TGTGCCAGCAGCTCGACCACCTACGAGCAGTACTTC. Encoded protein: CASSSTTYEQYF.

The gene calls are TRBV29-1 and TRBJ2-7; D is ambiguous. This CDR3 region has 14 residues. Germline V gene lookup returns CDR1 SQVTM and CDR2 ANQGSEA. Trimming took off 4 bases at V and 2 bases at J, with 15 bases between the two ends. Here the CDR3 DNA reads TGCAGCGTTGCCCCTTTAACATCGGCCTACGAGCAGTACTTC. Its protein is CSVAPLTSAYEQYF.

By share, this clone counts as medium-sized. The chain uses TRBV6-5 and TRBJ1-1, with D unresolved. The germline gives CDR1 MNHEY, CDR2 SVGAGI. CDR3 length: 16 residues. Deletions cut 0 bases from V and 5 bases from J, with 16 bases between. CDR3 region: CASSYSIGLGLTEAFF. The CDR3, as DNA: TGTGCCAGCAGTTACTCGATAGGGTTAGGGTTAACTGAAGCTTTCTTT.

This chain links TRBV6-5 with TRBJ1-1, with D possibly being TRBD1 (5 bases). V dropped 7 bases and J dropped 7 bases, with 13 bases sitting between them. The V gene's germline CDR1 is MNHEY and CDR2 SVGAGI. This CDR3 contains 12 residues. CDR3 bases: TGTGCCAGCACCGAACGACAGTATGAAGCTTTCTTT. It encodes CASTERQYEAFF.

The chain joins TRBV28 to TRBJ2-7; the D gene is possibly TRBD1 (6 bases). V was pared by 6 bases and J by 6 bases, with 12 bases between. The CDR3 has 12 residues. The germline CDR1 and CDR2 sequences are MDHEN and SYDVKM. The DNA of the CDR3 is TGTGCCAGCAGCCCTGGACAGTTCGAGCAGTACTTC. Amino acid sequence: CASSPGQFEQYF.

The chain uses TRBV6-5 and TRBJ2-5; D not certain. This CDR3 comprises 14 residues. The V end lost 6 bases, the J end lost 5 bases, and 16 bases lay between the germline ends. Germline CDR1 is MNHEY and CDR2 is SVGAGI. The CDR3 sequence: CASSSPNSRETQYF. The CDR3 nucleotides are TGTGCCAGCAGCTCTCCTAATAGCAGGGAGACCCAGTACTTC.

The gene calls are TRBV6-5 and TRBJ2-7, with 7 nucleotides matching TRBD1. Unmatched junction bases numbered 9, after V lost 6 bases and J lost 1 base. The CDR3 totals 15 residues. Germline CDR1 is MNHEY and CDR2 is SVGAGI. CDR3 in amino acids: CASRVFPGQSYEQYF. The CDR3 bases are TGTGCCAGCAGGGTCTTCCCGGGACAGTCCTACGAGCAGTACTTC.

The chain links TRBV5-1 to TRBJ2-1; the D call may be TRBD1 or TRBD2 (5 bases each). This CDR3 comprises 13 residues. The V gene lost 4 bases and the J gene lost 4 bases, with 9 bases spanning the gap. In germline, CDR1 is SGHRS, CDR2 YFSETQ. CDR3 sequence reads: CASSRGAYNEQFF. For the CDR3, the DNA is TGCGCCAGCAGCCGAGGGGCTTACAATGAGCAGTTCTTC.